The 27 T cell receptor beta chains below come from one sample, sequenced in a study of T cells in women clearing cervical HPV infection (dated by TCRdb to between 2018 and 2020). Receptor amplification or capture employed the immunoSEQ multiplex PCR assay. Imported from immuneACCESS, the table was reduced by TCRdb to in-frame sequences with V and J called. These copies leave out some clones; in studies compared against another copy, an unresolved V gene accounts for under half, and the cause of the remainder is not known. The table kept for this sample lists about 18,000 clones. Around 14% of the sample belongs to the ten largest clones. Sequencing input: blood buffy coat. The receptor set was obtained from a woman aged 18 to 75 with a cervical HPV16 infection that either progressed to CIN3+ or cleared (not recorded which).

Turning to this clone: The read ends 3 residues shy of where the CDR3 ends; the end is completed using the germline J gene. The chain joins TRBV29-1 to TRBJ2-1; a possible D gene is TRBD1 (6 bases). The CDR3 extends over 15 amino acids. From germline, CDR1 is SQVTM and CDR2 ANQGSEA. V was shortened by 4 bases and J by 6 bases, with 19 bases between the two germline ends. The part of the CDR3 DNA that was read is TGCAGCGTTGTGTCCAGAGACAGGCCTACCAATGAG. Translation: CSVVSRDRPTNE. The full CDR3 is CSVVSRDRPTNEQFF.

A word on this clone: The CDR3 is cut off 3 residues early in the read; its end comes from the germline J gene. J is TRBJ2-3 and V is TRBV28; 7 bases agree with TRBD2. This CDR3 is 14 amino acids long. The V gene end was trimmed by 3 bases and the J gene end by 0 bases; junction bases not matched to a gene: 0. CDR1 is MDHEN and CDR2 is SYDVKM in the germline V gene. The part of the CDR3 DNA that was read is TGTGCCAGCAGTTTGGGGGGGAGCACAGATACG. Its protein product is CASSLGGSTDT. The entire CDR3 protein reads CASSLGGSTDTQYF.

Comment on this clone: The CDR3 extends 3 residues past the end of the read, so its final part is completed from the germline J gene. The J gene is TRBJ1-5, the V gene TRBV30; TRBD1 agrees at 7 bases. This CDR3 comprises 12 residues. V dropped 7 bases and J dropped 2; count of bases not matched to a gene: 2. Germline-derived CDR1 and CDR2 are GTSNPN and SVGIG (reference sequence). Here the CDR3 reads CAFQGGNQPQHF. CDR3 bases read: TGTGCCTTTCAGGGGGGCAATCAGCCC.

Regarding this clone: Read sequence stops 3 residues before the CDR3 end, and the germline J gene provides the missing end. The rearrangement uses TRBV5-4 and TRBJ2-2; a weak D match, TRBD1 (5 bases). Trimming left V 0 bases short and J 5 bases short, with 11 bases between. Germline V CDR1 and CDR2: SGHNT, YYREEE (reference sequence). The CDR3 sequence is 15 residues long. CDR3 DNA (partial): TGTGCCAGCAGCTTGGCCCCAGGGTTTACCGGGGAG. Protein product: CASSLAPGFTGE. The full CDR3 is CASSLAPGFTGELFF.

For this clone: The read gets to within 3 residues of the CDR3 end, and the germline J gene fills in the rest. V is TRBV12-3 or TRBV12-4 and J is TRBJ2-7; tentative D call: TRBD2 (6 bases). The germline V and J ends were trimmed by 5 bases and 4 bases, with 18 bases remaining between them. The CDR3 contains 15 residues. Partial CDR3 DNA: TGTGCCAGCAGTAGACTGACTAGTTCGGCTTACGAG. The encoded protein is CASSRLTSSAYE. The full CDR3 reads CASSRLTSSAYEQYF.

A remark on this clone: The read ends 3 residues before the CDR3 terminus; that terminus is restored from the germline J gene. This sequence joins TRBV20-1 and TRBJ2-5; 10 bases agree with TRBD1. The CDR3 is 14 amino acids. J was trimmed by 5 bases and V by 6 bases; bases with no gene match: 9. In germline, CDR1 is DFQATT, CDR2 SNEGSKA (reference sequence). The CDR3 loop is CSARDRGPFETQYF. Incomplete CDR3 DNA: TGCAGTGCCCGGGACAGGGGCCCTTTTGAGACC.

Remarks on this clone: The CDR3 goes on 3 residues after the read ends, and that part is filled in from the germline J gene. The J gene is TRBJ2-1, the V gene TRBV5-1; TRBD2 matches 14 bases. The CDR3 has 17 residues. Germline V gene lookup returns CDR1 SGHRS and CDR2 YFSETQ. Trimming took 6 bases from V and 3 from J; bases not matched to a gene: 8. The CDR3 bases that were read are TGCGCCAGCACCCACCAGGGACTAGCGGGAGTCTACAATGAG. It translates to CASTHQGLAGVYNE. The full CDR3 protein is CASTHQGLAGVYNEQFF.

As regards this clone: The read ends 3 residues before the CDR3 terminus; that terminus is restored from the germline J gene. The rearrangement uses TRBV19 and TRBJ1-3, with D perhaps matching TRBD1 (5 bases). V lost 6 bases and J 4 bases, leaving 16 bases between the germline ends. CDR3 length: 15 residues. Germline V CDR1 and CDR2: LNHDA, SQIVND (reference sequence). CDR3 DNA, as far as it was read: TGTGCCAGTAGAACTCGGGGGGGACTCGGAAACACC. Amino acid sequence: CASRTRGGLGNT. The full CDR3 protein is CASRTRGGLGNTIYF.

Notes on this clone: The CDR3 end lies 3 residues beyond the end of the read and is filled in from the germline J gene. V and J are TRBV20-1 and TRBJ1-5, with 8 bases that match TRBD1. With 1 base clipped from V and 4 bases from J, the junction kept 6 bases outside the gene matches. The CDR3 is 15 residues long. CDR1 and CDR2 (germline): DFQATT, SNEGSKA (reference sequence). Partial CDR3 DNA: TGCAGTGCTAGAGCAAATCAGGGGGCGAATCAGCCC. Its translation is CSARANQGANQP. The entire CDR3 is CSARANQGANQPQHF.

The CDR3 sequence: CASRWTAVGNQPQHF. The sequenced part of the CDR3 DNA is TGTGCCAGTAGATGGACAGCAGTAGGCAATCAGCCC. The chain employs TRBV19 and TRBJ1-5; weak D call: TRBD1 (6 bases). Read sequence stops 3 residues before the CDR3 end, and the germline J gene provides the missing end. The CDR3 contains 15 residues. Germline loops: CDR1 LNHDA, CDR2 SQIVND (reference sequence). The germline V and J ends were trimmed by 6 bases and 2 bases, with 14 bases remaining between them.

As regards this clone: The CDR3 end falls 3 residues outside the read, so it is completed with the germline J gene. This chain connects TRBV7-2 to TRBJ2-5, with a possible D match to TRBD1 (5 bases). This CDR3 is built from 13 residues. Trimming cost V 4 bases and J 2 bases, with 8 bases left between them. The germline gives CDR1 SGHTA, CDR2 FQGNSA. The CDR3 DNA, read in part, is TGTGCCAGCAGCTCGCACAGGCAAGAGACC. This sequence encodes CASSSHRQET. The whole CDR3 protein reads CASSSHRQETQYF.

Comments on this clone: The CDR3 end lies 3 residues beyond the end of the read and is filled in from the germline J gene. The V call is TRBV11-2, the J call TRBJ1-5; TRBD1 aligns across 7 bases. The V gene's germline CDR1 is SGHAT and CDR2 FQNNGV. The CDR3 covers 14 residues. V lost 4 bases, J lost 4 bases, and 4 bases stayed unmatched. The sequenced part of the CDR3 DNA is TGTGCCAGCAGCTCGACAGGGACAAATCAGCCC. Amino acid sequence: CASSSTGTNQP. The CDR3 reads in full as CASSSTGTNQPQHF.

On this clone: The DNA ends 3 residues before the CDR3 does, and the rest of the CDR3 is filled in from the germline J gene. This chain uses TRBV20-1 with TRBJ2-1; the match to TRBD2 covers 11 bases. The CDR3 sequence is 20 residues long. Looked up from germline, CDR1 is DFQATT and CDR2 is SNEGSKA (reference sequence). V shed 1 base, J shed 0 bases, and the junction held 14 bases outside the gene matches. The sequenced part of the CDR3 DNA is TGCAGTGCTAGAGGGCGCCTAGCGGGGGGCCGCTCTAGCTCCTACAATGAG. Its protein product is CSARGRLAGGRSSSYNE. The full CDR3 sequence reads CSARGRLAGGRSSSYNEQFF.

In the case of this clone: The sequenced fragment ends 3 residues before the CDR3 boundary, so the rest is inferred from the germline J gene. This rearrangement joins TRBV30 to TRBJ2-4; TRBD1 matches 10 bases. Germline assignment: CDR1 GTSNPN and CDR2 SVGIG (reference sequence). The CDR3 has 11 residues. The CDR3 DNA, read in part, is TGTGCCAGGGGACAGGGGTCTGGT. Protein: CARGQGSG. The full CDR3 is CARGQGSGQYF.

This CDR3 is CSASGATGLQPQHF. Incomplete CDR3 DNA: TGCAGTGCTAGCGGGGCGACAGGGCTTCAGCCC. The chain recombines TRBV20-1 with TRBJ1-5; 7 bases match TRBD1. The sequenced fragment ends 3 residues before the CDR3 boundary, so the rest is inferred from the germline J gene. The CDR3 contains 14 residues. Trimming removed 3 bases from V and 6 bases from J; junction bases left unmatched: 8. Germline V gene data show CDR1 as DFQATT and CDR2 as SNEGSKA (reference sequence).

As regards this clone: The CDR3 end falls 3 residues outside the read, so it is completed with the germline J gene. The rearrangement links TRBV2 to TRBJ1-2; the D gene is possibly TRBD1 (5 bases). This CDR3 is 14 amino acids long. CDR1 is SNHLY and CDR2 is FYNNEI in the germline V gene. V lost 4 bases and J 4 bases, leaving 13 bases between the germline ends. CDR3 sequence reads: CASSGQMLGYGYTF. Partial CDR3 DNA: TGTGCCAGCAGTGGACAGATGCTAGGCTATGGC.

With regard to this clone: The missing CDR3 end, 3 residues past where the read stops, is filled in from the germline J gene. The rearrangement joins TRBV6-4 to TRBJ2-3; 14 bases align to TRBD2. Germline lookup yields CDR1 MRHNA and CDR2 SNTAGT. The CDR3 totals 20 residues. The ends lost 2 bases at V and 1 base at J; junction bases unmatched: 11. Partial CDR3 DNA: TGTGCCAGCAGTGACGGGGGACTAGCGGGGGCAAAAGGGGGCACAGATACG. Protein: CASSDGGLAGAKGGTDT. In full, the CDR3 reads CASSDGGLAGAKGGTDTQYF.

On this clone itself: The read ends 3 residues before the CDR3 terminus; that terminus is restored from the germline J gene. V gene TRBV18 combines with J gene TRBJ2-4, with a tentative D call TRBD1 (5 bases). Germline V gives CDR1 KGHSH, CDR2 LQKENI. This CDR3 is 15 amino acids long. CDR3 residues: CASSPSVTGRYGQYF. The part of the CDR3 DNA that was read is TGTGCCAGCTCACCCTCCGTTACAGGACGCTATGGT.

Concerning this clone itself: The sequenced fragment ends 3 residues before the CDR3 boundary, so the rest is inferred from the germline J gene. The chain recombines TRBV30 with TRBJ2-6; D call uncertain. Trimming cost V 5 bases and J 2 bases, with 10 bases left between them. The CDR3 contains 14 residues. Germline CDR1 is GTSNPN and CDR2 is SVGIG (reference sequence). This chain's CDR3 is CAWGPEPGANVLTF. The DNA read from the CDR3 is TGTGCCTGGGGGCCGGAGCCTGGGGCCAACGTC.

Regarding this clone: The missing CDR3 end, 3 residues past where the read stops, is filled in from the germline J gene. The chain carries TRBV18 and TRBJ2-2; 7 bases are a match to TRBD1. Germline V gives CDR1 KGHSH, CDR2 LQKENI. J lost 7 bases, V lost 1 base, and 9 bases had no gene match. The CDR3 is 16 amino acids. CDR3 DNA (partial): TGTGCCAGCTCACCACGAAGTGGGACAGAAGTCGGGGAG. This codes for CASSPRSGTEVGE. From start to end, the CDR3 is CASSPRSGTEVGELFF.

The sequenced part of the CDR3 DNA is TGTGCCAGTCAGGGGGCAAATACCTACGAC. Its protein is CASQGANTYD. The complete CDR3 sequence is CASQGANTYDYTF. The V gene is TRBV19, the J gene TRBJ1-2; 8 bases map to TRBD1. The read ends 3 residues before the CDR3 terminus; that terminus is restored from the germline J gene. The CDR3 loop spans 13 amino acids. Germline CDR1 reads LNHDA; CDR2 reads SQIVND (reference sequence). The whole variable domain, remainder taken from reference TRBV19 and TRBJ1-2, is DGGITQSPKYLFRKEGQNVTLSCEQNLNHDAMYWYRQDPGQGLRLIYYSQIVNDFQKGDIAEGYSVSREKKESFPLTVTSAQKNPTAFYLCASQGANTYDYTFGSGTRLTVV.

Of note for this clone: The CDR3 end lies 3 residues beyond the end of the read and is filled in from the germline J gene. V usage is TRBV7-9 and J usage is TRBJ1-2, with D maybe TRBD1 (6 bases). Germline CDR1 is SEHNR and CDR2 is FQNEAQ (reference sequence). This CDR3 spans 13 amino acids. Partial CDR3 DNA: TGTGCCAGCAGCCCAAGGGGGGGGAATGAC. Encoded protein: CASSPRGGND. From start to end, the CDR3 is CASSPRGGNDYTF.

In terms of frequency, this clone is medium-sized. The CDR3 extends 3 residues past the end of the read, so its final part is completed from the germline J gene. The chain combines TRBV10-3 with TRBJ2-1; weak D call: TRBD2 (6 bases). Trimming took off 7 bases at V and 7 bases at J, with 11 bases between the two ends. The CDR3 contains 12 residues. Per germline, CDR1 ENHRY and CDR2 SYGVKD. CDR3 loop: CAIKEGLNEQFF. The covered CDR3 bases are TGTGCCATCAAAGAGGGACTTAATGAG.

As concerns this clone: The read finishes 3 residues shy of the CDR3 end, and the germline J gene is used to complete it. The V and J genes are TRBV20-1 and TRBJ1-2; TRBD1 agrees at 7 bases. CDR1 DFQATT and CDR2 SNEGSKA come from the germline V gene (reference sequence). The CDR3 contains 12 residues. The CDR3 is CSAGEGARGYTF. The sequenced part of the CDR3 DNA is TGCAGTGCCGGGGAGGGGGCGCGAGGC.

As regards this clone: The DNA ends 3 residues before the CDR3 does, and the rest of the CDR3 is filled in from the germline J gene. J is TRBJ2-1 and V is TRBV27, with 9 bases aligning to TRBD2. This CDR3 has 16 amino acids. V gave up 2 bases and J gave up 7 bases; unmatched junction bases: 9. The germline gives CDR1 MNHEY, CDR2 SMNVEV (reference sequence). The sequenced CDR3 bases are TGTGCCAGCAGTTTAGGTCTAGCGGGAAATACAAATGAG. Amino acids: CASSLGLAGNTNE. The full CDR3 sequence reads CASSLGLAGNTNEQFF.

CDR3 DNA, as far as it was read: TGCAGTGCGATCAGAGAGAGCACAGATACG. Its translation: CSAIRESTDT. The full CDR3 sequence reads CSAIRESTDTQYF. J is TRBJ2-3 and V is TRBV20-1, with D uncertain. The read gets to within 3 residues of the CDR3 end, and the germline J gene fills in the rest. The V end lost 6 bases, the J end lost 0 bases, and 10 bases lay between the germline ends. This CDR3 contains 13 residues. CDR1 is DFQATT and CDR2 is SNEGSKA in the germline V gene (reference sequence).

About this clone itself: Read sequence stops 3 residues before the CDR3 end, and the germline J gene provides the missing end. This chain links TRBV7-9 with TRBJ2-7; 7 bases fit TRBD2. This CDR3 has 15 residues. With V trimmed by 5 bases and J by 6 bases, 13 bases remained unmatched. Per the germline V gene, CDR1 is SEHNR and CDR2 is FQNEAQ (reference sequence). CDR3 DNA (partial): TGTGCCAGCAGCCCCCGCGGACTAGAGGTGAGCGAG. Encoded protein: CASSPRGLEVSE. In full, the CDR3 reads CASSPRGLEVSEQYF.